The present TCR beta chain was sequenced within a study of blood T cell repertoires in COVID-19. Study context: Acute-phase and convalescent COVID-19 samples originated in the United States, Italy and Spain. In each case, the material was cDNA or gDNA derived from T cells, B-cell-depleted T cells, or PBMCs.

The CDR3 has 13 residues. The V and J ends lost 4 bases and 0 bases respectively, with 7 bases between them. The V gene's germline CDR1 is SGHAT and CDR2 FQNNGV. This clone appeared a few times. Original data processing: Reference gene primer amplification gave nucleated cell count estimates. Data came from immunoSEQ multiplex PCR; TCRdb stores just in-frame clones and leaves some out. V, J and clone size are taken as reported in that table, and D and trimming were inferred from the DNA itself. The sample shows some 150,000 clones, over 75% of them seen only once. Source material: peripheral blood. This TCR came from a human donor in a cohort sampled during active COVID-19. The V and J genes are TRBV11-2 and TRBJ2-7; D is perhaps TRBD2 (5 bases). DNA of the CDR3: TGTGCCAGCAGCTCCGGGGTCTCCTACGAGCAGTACTTC. As protein: CASSSGVSYEQYF.